In this sample, the clone carrying this T cell receptor beta chain turned up a few times. This CDR3 spans 14 amino acids. Looked up from germline, CDR1 is SGHRS and CDR2 is YFSETQ. Trimming removed 4 bases at V and 3 bases at J, with 13 bases between. TCRdb reanalysed the RT-PCR reads using MiXCR and keeps one entry per CDR3 protein. The data show approximately 720,000 distinct CDR3 sequences, 14% seen once. The rearrangement uses TRBV5-1 and TRBJ1-1; weak D call: TRBD1 (5 bases). The TCR sequence derives from a female donor in good health, serving as a healthy control. Sequencing used memory CD4+ T cells from blood. The CDR3 DNA is TGCGCCAGCAGCCCCGGGACGGTCGACACTGAAGCTTTCTTT. It yields the protein CASSPGTVDTEAFF.